These 31 T cell receptor beta chains share one sample of origin, sequenced in a study of cytomegalovirus exposure and HLA in healthy donors. Sequencing was performed with immunoSEQ multiplex PCR; in TCRdb, only in-frame clones are kept and a portion is missing. The profile shows some 87,000 clones, around 96% of them singletons. The specimen was PBMCs. The receptors were sampled from a young woman in good health and CMV-seronegative.

This clone appeared once. The CDR3 sequence: CASSQTSPKETQYF. DNA for the CDR3: TGTGCCAGCAGCCAGACTAGTCCCAAAGAGACCCAGTACTTC. This chain links TRBV5-4 with TRBJ2-5; maybe TRBD2 (6 bases). Germline-derived CDR1 and CDR2 are SGHNT and YYREEE (reference sequence). The CDR3 has 14 residues. V lost 4 bases and J 3 bases, leaving 13 bases between the germline ends.

This chain uses TRBV6-5 with TRBJ2-1; 14 bases match TRBD2. The junction had 6 bases not matched to a gene; V was cut back by 7 bases and J by 7 bases. This CDR3 is built from 15 residues. Germline V gene data show CDR1 as MNHEY and CDR2 as SVGAGI. The CDR3 bases are TGTGCCAGCAACCGCGGGACTAGCGGGAGAAATGAGCAGTTCTTC. Its protein is CASNRGTSGRNEQFF.

This rearrangement joins TRBV7-8 to TRBJ2-7, with D possibly matching TRBD2 (5 bases). V lost 5 bases to trimming and J lost 5 bases, with 10 bases between them. The CDR3 sequence is 12 residues long. Looked up from germline, CDR1 is SGHVS and CDR2 is FQNEAQ. CDR3 in DNA: TGTGCCAGCAGCCCTGGACTGGACGAGCAGTACTTC. Its protein is CASSPGLDEQYF. Full variable domain (outside the CDR3, taken from reference TRBV7-8 and TRBJ2-7): GAGVSQSPRYKVAKRGQDVALRCDPISGHVSLFWYQQALGQGPEFLTYFQNEAQLDKSGLPSDRFFAERPEGSVSTLKIQRTQQEDSAVYLCASSPGLDEQYFGPGTRLTVT.

V and J are TRBV29-1 and TRBJ2-7, with TRBD1 matching over 9 bases. CDR1 SQVTM and CDR2 ANQGSEA come from the germline V gene. With V trimmed by 5 bases and J by 0 bases, 8 bases remained unmatched. This CDR3 has 15 amino acids. The CDR3 sequence is CSVKNKTGGSYEQYF. The CDR3 region has the DNA TGCAGCGTTAAGAATAAGACAGGGGGCTCCTACGAGCAGTACTTC.

The gene calls are TRBV6-5 and TRBJ2-1, with no clear D. CDR1 and CDR2 (germline): MNHEY, SVGAGI. Trimming stripped 2 bases from V and 0 bases from J, with 8 bases between. This CDR3 contains 15 residues. The CDR3 nucleotides read TGTGCCAGCAGTTACGTAGAGAGCTCCTACAATGAGCAGTTCTTC. Amino acid sequence: CASSYVESSYNEQFF.

V and J are TRBV30 and TRBJ2-2, with TRBD2 as a possible D gene (6 bases). The CDR3 spans 11 residues. Germline CDR1 is GTSNPN and CDR2 is SVGIG (reference sequence). CDR3 coding DNA: TGTACCGGGACTTCCCCCGGGGAGCTGTTTTTT. Translated: CTGTSPGELFF.

This sequence joins TRBV6-5 and TRBJ2-7, with 11 bases fitting TRBD1. From germline, CDR1 is MNHEY and CDR2 SVGAGI. This CDR3 is built from 14 residues. Trimming at V came to 5 bases and at J to 3 bases, leaving 3 bases not matched to a gene. CDR3 bases: TGTGCCAGCAGTGGGGGGACAGGGGGCTACGAGCAGTACTTC. This codes for CASSGGTGGYEQYF.

The rearrangement uses TRBV27 and TRBJ1-2; D gene uncertain. The germline CDR1 and CDR2 sequences are MNHEY and SMNVEV (reference sequence). The CDR3 covers 16 residues. Trimming took off 6 bases at V and 0 bases at J, with 17 bases between the two ends. The DNA for the CDR3 is TGTGCCAGCAGCCCCGACGGGAGGATAGCTAACTATGGCTACACCTTC. Protein: CASSPDGRIANYGYTF.

The chain combines TRBV6-5 with TRBJ1-2, with D possibly matching TRBD1 (5 bases). V was cut by 2 bases and J by 3 bases, with 16 bases left in between. Germline assignment: CDR1 MNHEY and CDR2 SVGAGI. The CDR3 loop spans 16 amino acids. The CDR3 loop is CASSYASTGVYYGYTF. In DNA form, the CDR3 reads TGTGCCAGCAGTTACGCCTCGACGGGGGTGTACTATGGCTACACCTTC.

The V gene is TRBV27, the J gene TRBJ2-1, with TRBD2 matching over 9 bases. The V gene end was trimmed by 3 bases and the J gene end by 9 bases; junction bases not matched to a gene: 12. The germline gives CDR1 MNHEY, CDR2 SMNVEV (reference sequence). The CDR3 contains 16 residues. The CDR3: CASSLGGRLAGTEQFF. For the CDR3, the DNA is TGTGCCAGCAGTTTGGGCGGGCGGCTAGCGGGAACTGAGCAGTTCTTC.

This rearrangement joins TRBV6-1 to TRBJ1-1, with no clear D. Germline values: CDR1 MNHNS, CDR2 SASEGT. The V and J ends lost 6 bases and 1 base respectively, with 9 bases between them. The CDR3 length is 13 residues. Written as DNA, the CDR3 is TGTGCCAGCAGCATGCAGCGGAACACTGAAGCTTTCTTT. The encoded protein is CASSMQRNTEAFF.

The J gene is TRBJ2-1, the V gene TRBV25-1; TRBD2 aligns across 8 bases. The CDR3 is 16 residues long. Trimming removed 3 bases from V and 2 bases from J; junction bases left unmatched: 6. Germline V gives CDR1 MGHDK, CDR2 SYGVNS. The CDR3 reads CASSDLSGKTYNEQFF. The CDR3 nucleotides read TGTGCCAGCAGTGACCTTAGCGGGAAGACCTACAATGAGCAGTTCTTC.

The chain uses TRBV5-4 and TRBJ2-1; D perhaps matches TRBD2 (6 bases). CDR1 and CDR2 from the germline V gene are SGHNT and YYREEE (reference sequence). Trimming cost V 4 bases and J 8 bases, with 19 bases left between them. This CDR3 has 15 residues. In DNA, the CDR3 is TGTGCCAGCAGCCCCGGGGGTTCTCCAGAGGATGAGCAGTTCTTC. It yields the protein CASSPGGSPEDEQFF.

The gene calls are TRBV27 and TRBJ1-3; unclear D gene. V was trimmed by 4 bases and J by 0 bases, leaving 10 bases between them. Germline V CDR1 and CDR2: MNHEY, SMNVEV (reference sequence). CDR3 length: 15 residues. The CDR3: CASSYSLSSGNTIYF. CDR3 nucleotides: TGTGCCAGCAGTTATTCCCTGAGCTCTGGAAACACCATATATTTT.

This clone was counted a single time. The V gene is TRBV27, the J gene TRBJ1-1; D is unclear. With 4 bases removed from V and 1 base from J, the gap between germline ends came to 13 bases. The CDR3 is 15 amino acids. CDR1 and CDR2 (germline): MNHEY, SMNVEV (reference sequence). CDR3 sequence: CASSSEMTANTEAFF. The CDR3 nucleotides are TGTGCCAGCAGTTCGGAGATGACGGCGAACACTGAAGCTTTCTTT.

The chain couples TRBV19 to TRBJ1-5; tentatively, D is TRBD1 (6 bases). Trimming removed 3 bases from V and 3 bases from J, with 9 bases in between. From germline, CDR1 is LNHDA and CDR2 SQIVND (reference sequence). The CDR3 is 14 amino acids. The CDR3 protein is CASSITGNNQPQHF. The CDR3 DNA reads TGTGCCAGTAGTATTACAGGGAACAATCAGCCCCAGCATTTT.

The chain employs TRBV5-1 and TRBJ2-1; 9 bases line up with TRBD1. With V trimmed by 4 bases and J by 4 bases, 6 bases remained unmatched. The CDR3 runs 15 residues. Looked up from germline, CDR1 is SGHRS and CDR2 is YFSETQ. Here the CDR3 DNA reads TGCGCCAGCAGCCCGGGACAGGGCTCGTACAATGAGCAGTTCTTC. This sequence encodes CASSPGQGSYNEQFF.

J is TRBJ2-7 and V is TRBV5-5; a possible D gene is TRBD1 (6 bases). CDR1 is SGHKS, CDR2 YYEKEE, per germline (reference sequence). The CDR3 has 12 residues. The V end lost 4 bases, the J end lost 7 bases, and 12 bases lay between the germline ends. The CDR3 loop is CASSLDRREQYF. CDR3 nucleotides: TGTGCCAGCAGCCTGGACAGAAGAGAGCAGTACTTC.

The CDR3 sequence: CASSPGGQGNTGELFF. In DNA, the CDR3 is TGTGCCAGCAGCCCCGGGGGACAGGGAAACACCGGGGAGCTGTTTTTT. The rearrangement links TRBV7-2 to TRBJ2-2; 9 nucleotides match TRBD1. The V and J ends lost 5 bases and 2 bases, in that order; junction bases with no gene match: 6. This CDR3 is built from 16 residues. Germline V gene data show CDR1 as SGHTA and CDR2 as FQGNSA. The complete variable domain, with remaining parts taken from reference TRBV7-2 and TRBJ2-2, reads GAGVSQSPSNKVTEKGKDVELRCDPISGHTALYWYRQSLGQGLEFLIYFQGNSAPDKSGLPSDRFSAERTGGSVSTLTIQRTQQEDSAVYLCASSPGGQGNTGELFFGEGSRLTVL.

The chain links TRBV4-1 to TRBJ2-1, with a tentative D call TRBD2 (5 bases). The V gene lost 1 base and the J gene lost 4 bases, with 8 bases spanning the gap. The CDR3 totals 14 residues. Germline V gene sequence: CDR1 MGHRA, CDR2 YSYEKL. The CDR3 region has the DNA TGCGCCAGCAGCCAAGCGGGAATATACAATGAGCAGTTCTTC. Encoded protein: CASSQAGIYNEQFF.

The J gene is TRBJ1-5, the V gene TRBV6-1, with 7 bases aligning to TRBD1. The V and J ends lost 10 bases and 0 bases, in that order; junction bases with no gene match: 3. This CDR3 is 13 amino acids long. Germline V gives CDR1 MNHNS, CDR2 SASEGT. The CDR3 DNA reads as TGTGCCATCACAGGGGATAGCAATCAGCCCCAGCATTTT. Its translation: CAITGDSNQPQHF.

In its sample, this clone was seen once. Its ends do not fully match the called genes, so a read error is possible. The chain carries TRBV18 and TRBJ2-7; the match to TRBD1 covers 7 bases. Looked up from germline, CDR1 is KGHSH and CDR2 is LQKENI. CDR3 length equals 14 residues. CDR3 coding DNA: TGTGCCAGCTCACCAATGGATGTGGCAGGGGGTTTGTTATTC. Translating it yields CASSPMDVAGGLLF.

This chain links TRBV4-1 with TRBJ2-1, with 14 bases that match TRBD2. This CDR3 is 16 amino acids long. V was pared by 0 bases and J by 7 bases, with 2 bases of the junction left unmatched. Germline V gene data show CDR1 as MGHRA and CDR2 as YSYEKL. CDR3 sequence reads: CASSQDGTSGGNEQFF. Here the CDR3 DNA reads TGCGCCAGCAGCCAAGACGGGACTAGCGGGGGAAATGAGCAGTTCTTC.

With respect to this clone: The germline gene is not matched at one end of the junction; a read error may be the cause. The chain recombines TRBV28 with TRBJ1-5; 10 positions match TRBD1. Germline lookup yields CDR1 MDHEN and CDR2 SYDVKM. The CDR3 has 11 amino acids. CDR3 loop: CASSSRQGANF. The CDR3 nucleotides read TGTGCCAGCAGTTCACGACAGGGGGCGAACTTT.

This rearrangement joins TRBV7-6 to TRBJ2-1; D gene ambiguous. V was clipped by 2 bases and J by 6 bases, with 20 bases between them. The CDR3 runs 17 residues. Germline assignment: CDR1 SGHVS and CDR2 FNYEAQ. CDR3 DNA: TGTGCCAGCAGCTTACAGTTACAACTTGGGCGTAGCAATGAGCAGTTCTTC. Protein sequence: CASSLQLQLGRSNEQFF.

J is TRBJ1-1 and V is TRBV10-3; D ambiguous. Trimming stripped 2 bases from V and 4 bases from J, with 5 bases between. The CDR3 has 12 residues. CDR1 and CDR2 (germline): ENHRY, SYGVKD. CDR3 DNA sequence: TGTGCCATCAGTGAGCTATTCACTGAAGCTTTCTTT. Protein sequence: CAISELFTEAFF.

This rearrangement joins TRBV9 to TRBJ1-5; 8 bases align to TRBD1. Germline V gene data show CDR1 as SGDLS and CDR2 as YYNGEE. V was pared by 3 bases and J by 6 bases, with 5 bases of the junction left unmatched. This CDR3 region has 14 residues. The CDR3 loop reads CASSAGQGGQPQHF. In nucleotides, the CDR3 is TGTGCCAGCAGCGCCGGACAGGGCGGTCAGCCCCAGCATTTT.

This chain connects TRBV10-1 to TRBJ2-3; weak D call: TRBD1 (5 bases). The germline gives CDR1 WNHNN, CDR2 SYGVQD (reference sequence). The CDR3 length is 15 residues. Trimming pared 6 bases from V and 2 bases from J, leaving 15 bases between. The CDR3 region has the DNA TGCGCCAGCAGCCCAGACACAGGACACACAGATACGCAGTATTTT. Its translation: CASSPDTGHTDTQYF.

The chain carries TRBV10-1 and TRBJ2-1, with a weak D call TRBD2 (5 bases). The germline V gene has CDR1 WNHNN and CDR2 SYGVQD (reference sequence). The CDR3 is 13 residues long. Trimming removed 6 bases from V and 4 bases from J, with 10 bases in between. In DNA form, the CDR3 reads TGCGCCAGCAGCGTCGGGGTTTACAATGAGCAGTTCTTC. Translating gives CASSVGVYNEQFF.

The rearrangement joins TRBV5-1 to TRBJ1-1; D might be TRBD1 (5 bases). Germline V gene lookup returns CDR1 SGHRS and CDR2 YFSETQ. The CDR3 sequence is 15 residues long. V was trimmed by 1 base and J by 0 bases, leaving 10 bases between them. CDR3 DNA: TGCGCCAGCAGCTTGAGGGCAGGGCTGAACACTGAAGCTTTCTTT. Protein product: CASSLRAGLNTEAFF.

The V call is TRBV5-5, the J call TRBJ2-6, with 8 bases lining up with TRBD1. The trim removed 0 bases at V and 0 bases at J, leaving 5 bases unmatched. CDR3 length: 18 amino acids. The germline V gene encodes CDR1 SGHKS and CDR2 YYEKEE (reference sequence). The CDR3 region has the DNA TGTGCCAGCAGCTTGGGGACAGGGCCCCTCTCTGGGGCCAACGTCCTGACTTTC. This gives the protein CASSLGTGPLSGANVLTF.